This TCR beta chain is drawn from a study of blood T cell repertoires in COVID-19. Study overall: T cells, B-cell-depleted T cells, or PBMCs supplied cDNA or gDNA.

Here immunoSEQ multiplex PCR was the method, and the copy in TCRdb shows in-frame clones only, minus some. The sample contains under 140,000 clones, around nine tenths of which appear only once. This CDR3 contains 14 residues. Trimming cost V 0 bases and J 3 bases, with 8 bases left between them. CDR1 MNHNS and CDR2 SASEGT come from the germline V gene. This chain links TRBV6-1 with TRBJ1-2, with D possibly being TRBD1 (6 bases). Sequenced sample: peripheral blood. The TCR was taken from a human donor in a cohort sampled during active COVID-19. CDR3 nucleotide sequence: TGTGCCAGCAGTGAAGCTGGGGGCGACTATGGCTACACCTTC. Its protein product is CASSEAGGDYGYTF.